The clone carrying this T cell receptor (beta chain) was counted between two and nine times. What it binds is not known. The data originate from a study of T cells after yellow fever vaccination. Study-level findings and limits: Abundant clonotypes from the bulk population could get into FACS-sorted repertoires as contaminants.

The CDR3 has 11 amino acids. CDR1 and CDR2 from the germline V gene are SEHNR and FQNEAQ (reference sequence). The V end was cut by 5 bases, the J end by 8 bases, with 9 bases between. Production of TCR cDNA was by 5'RACE template switching, which also added a universal primer site and UMIs. MiXCR, run by TCRdb on the 5' RACE reads, gives a single entry per CDR3 protein. Found here are 300,000 to 400,000 distinct CDR3 sequences, about 4% of them singletons; the top ten hold 20% to 25%. The sample was PBMCs, taken 5 days after the yellow fever booster vaccination. V usage is TRBV7-9 and J usage is TRBJ1-1; TRBD1 might be the D (6 bases). The sequence was collected from a young man who received the YFV17D yellow fever vaccine. Here the CDR3 reads CASSPGEEAFF. Here the CDR3 DNA reads TGTGCCAGCAGCCCAGGGGAGGAAGCTTTCTTT.